This TCR beta chain is drawn from a study of blood T cell repertoires in COVID-19. Turning to the study itself: The samples span acute and convalescent COVID-19 from the United States, Italy and Spain. PBMCs, B-cell-depleted T cells, or T cells provided the cDNA or gDNA that made up the material.

Authors' methods: The assay estimated nucleated cells by amplifying reference gene primers. This table comes from immunoSEQ multiplex PCR, and its TCRdb copy is limited to in-frame clones, with some not included. D and trimming come from the DNA, and the V and J calls and clone size come from that table. The table lists 200,000 to 250,000 clones, about 80% of them singletons, with roughly 1.9% in the top ten. Germline-derived CDR1 and CDR2 are SGHRS and YFSETQ. V trimming: 3 bases; J trimming: 5 bases; junction bases outside the gene matches: 8. The CDR3 sequence is 15 residues long. The receptor was derived from a man aged 25 to 40 who had recovered from COVID-19. The rearrangement joins TRBV5-1 to TRBJ2-7; 10 bases are shared with TRBD1. The sequencing sample was made of peripheral blood. The CDR3 DNA reads as TGCGCCAGCAGCTCGGGACAGGGGTTTACGGACGAGCAGTACTTC. Its protein product is CASSSGQGFTDEQYF. The full variable domain, completed using reference TRBV5-1 and TRBJ2-7, is KAGVTQTPRYLIKTRGQQVTLSCSPISGHRSVSWYQQTPGQGLQFLFEYFSETQRNKGNFPGRFSGRQFSNSRSEMNVSTLELGDSALYLCASSSGQGFTDEQYFGPGTRLTVT.